The sequence of this TCR beta chain was determined in a study of cytomegalovirus exposure and HLA in healthy donors. The study, taken as a whole, reports: Because they were indistinguishable, some V segments, including TRBV6-2 and TRBV6-3, were excluded.

This clone was found once. The antigen remains unidentified. V was trimmed by 2 bases and J by 2 bases, leaving 10 bases between them. Germline assignment: CDR1 MNHEY and CDR2 SVGAGI. There are 16 residues in the CDR3. Amplification used 60 Vbeta primers and 13 Jbeta primers. Sequenced by immunoSEQ multiplex PCR; TCRdb stores in-frame clones only, minus some. Of over 150,000 clones listed, over 60% are singletons. The J gene is TRBJ2-6, the V gene TRBV6-5; no definite D call. This sequence originates from a woman aged 40 to 50 in good health and CMV-seronegative. Sequences were obtained from PBMCs. The CDR3 here is CASSYLGSTGANVLTF. CDR3 nucleotide sequence: TGTGCCAGCAGTTACCTGGGCAGTACTGGGGCCAACGTCCTGACTTTC.